This entry features one T cell receptor beta chain sequence. As yet, its antigen is unknown. This record comes from a study of T cells expressing NK-cell markers. On the study more broadly: Sorted CD3+CD56-NKG2C+, CD3+CD56+NKG2C- and CD3+CD56+NKG2C+ T cells were the source of the TCR beta repertoires. Study results and limitations: Dominant NKG2C+ clonotypes were found to form about 1.0-7.5% of CD8+ T cells in over five donors.

5'RACE template switching built TCR beta cDNA with unique molecular identifiers. TCRdb reworked the 5' RACE reads into one entry per CDR3 protein, no DNA. The listing records approximately 150,000 distinct CDR3 sequences. CDR3 length equals 14 residues. Germline V gives CDR1 SGHVS, CDR2 FQNEAQ. The sequence was obtained from a young man in good health. Specimen: blood T cells: a sorted CD56 or NKG2C T cell subset, CD4+ or CD8+ T cells, or bulk PBMC T cells (not recorded which). The V and J genes are TRBV7-8 and TRBJ1-5; TCRdb indicates TRBD1, and absent DNA this call remains unverified. The CDR3 spells CASSLVTGGRPQHF.